Below are 27 T cell receptor beta chains sequenced from a single sample in a study of blood T cell repertoires in COVID-19 (dated by TCRdb to about 2020). To prepare the library, the immunoSEQ multiplex PCR assay was applied. TCRdb carries this immuneACCESS record with in-frame sequences only. Its versions omit some clonotypes, under half of them owing to an unresolved V gene in the studies checked, with the rest unexplained. The table for this sample lists 250,000 to 300,000 clones; over 75% of them were counted only once. The ten top clones hold about 1% of the sample. The sample consisted of PBMCs or T cells enriched from blood (not recorded which). These receptors came from a young woman who had recovered from COVID-19.

The chain recombines TRBV6-5 with TRBJ1-2; D perhaps matches TRBD1 (5 bases). The length of the CDR3 is 13 residues. Germline V gene sequence: CDR1 MNHEY, CDR2 SVGAGI. V lost 10 bases, J lost 10 bases, and 22 bases lay in between. CDR3 in DNA: TGTGCCACCCGTTGGGGCAGGGTGTTGGACTACACCTTC. It codes for CATRWGRVLDYTF.

The rearrangement uses TRBV28 and TRBJ1-1; 8 bases are shared with TRBD1. Germline V gives CDR1 MDHEN, CDR2 SYDVKM. The ends lost 7 bases at V and 5 bases at J; junction bases unmatched: 6. The CDR3 spans 13 residues. The CDR3 sequence: CASTGGVWTEAFF. CDR3 coding DNA: TGTGCCAGCACAGGGGGCGTTTGGACTGAAGCTTTCTTT.

V usage is TRBV5-1 and J usage is TRBJ2-7; 7 bases match TRBD2. This CDR3 spans 16 amino acids. Germline V CDR1 and CDR2: SGHRS, YFSETQ. Trimming removed 0 bases from V and 7 bases from J; junction bases left unmatched: 13. CDR3 amino acids: CASSLVPAGVSWEQYF. The CDR3 nucleotides are TGCGCCAGCAGCTTGGTTCCTGCGGGAGTATCATGGGAGCAGTACTTC. Full variable domain (outside the CDR3, taken from reference TRBV5-1 and TRBJ2-7): KAGVTQTPRYLIKTRGQQVTLSCSPISGHRSVSWYQQTPGQGLQFLFEYFSETQRNKGNFPGRFSGRQFSNSRSEMNVSTLELGDSALYLCASSLVPAGVSWEQYFGPGTRLTVT.

In DNA form, the CDR3 reads TGTGCCAGCAGTCGTAAACAGGGGGCTTCTACTGAAGCTTTCTTT. It translates to CASSRKQGASTEAFF. The rearrangement uses TRBV27 and TRBJ1-1, with 9 bases aligning to TRBD1. There are 15 residues in the CDR3. Germline V lookup: CDR1 MNHEY, CDR2 SMNVEV (reference sequence). V shed 5 bases and J 5 bases; nucleotides not matched to a gene: 9.

The rearrangement joins TRBV11-3 to TRBJ1-6, with a tentative D call TRBD1 (6 bases). CDR1 is SGHNT, CDR2 YENEEA, per germline. This CDR3 region has 14 residues. V was pared by 2 bases and J by 7 bases, with 9 bases between. The CDR3 region is CASSLTGQNSPLHF. Written as DNA, the CDR3 is TGTGCCAGCAGCTTAACAGGACAGAATTCACCCCTCCACTTT.

This chain links TRBV28 with TRBJ1-6, with D unclear. Germline V gene sequence: CDR1 MDHEN, CDR2 SYDVKM. The CDR3 contains 14 residues. V was clipped by 5 bases and J by 7 bases, with 12 bases between them. This CDR3 reads CASSLPPVNSPLHF. The DNA for the CDR3 is TGTGCCAGCAGTCTCCCCCCGGTGAATTCACCCCTCCACTTT.

This clone occurred a few times. The V call is TRBV4-2, the J call TRBJ2-3, with TRBD2 as a possible D gene (6 bases). The germline gives CDR1 LGHNA, CDR2 YNFKEQ. The CDR3 covers 15 residues. Trimming stripped 2 bases from V and 6 bases from J, with 15 bases between. DNA for the CDR3: TGTGCCAGCAGCCAACGAGGCGGGAAGGATGATACGCAGTATTTT. Its translation: CASSQRGGKDDTQYF.

CDR3 in amino acids: CASNFLRLAGSDTQYF. CDR3 coding DNA: TGTGCCAGCAACTTTCTCAGACTAGCGGGGTCAGATACGCAGTATTTT. This chain connects TRBV3-1 (or the pseudogene TRBV3-2) to TRBJ2-3; 11 bases are a match to TRBD2. With 7 bases clipped from V and 4 bases from J, the junction kept 10 bases outside the gene matches. CDR1 and CDR2 from the germline V gene are LGHDT and YNNKEL (reference sequence). CDR3 size: 16 residues.

V usage is TRBV7-9 and J usage is TRBJ1-3, with D possibly matching TRBD1 (6 bases). In germline, CDR1 is SEHNR, CDR2 FQNEAQ (reference sequence). The length of the CDR3 is 16 residues. The germline V and J ends were trimmed by 5 bases and 2 bases, with 16 bases remaining between them. Here the CDR3 reads CASSPNSGDPGNTIYF. CDR3 DNA sequence: TGTGCCAGCAGCCCGAATTCAGGGGATCCTGGAAACACCATATATTTT.

The rearrangement uses TRBV27 and TRBJ2-7; 10 nucleotides align to TRBD1. The ends lost 6 bases at V and 7 bases at J; junction bases unmatched: 9. CDR1 is MNHEY and CDR2 is SMNVEV in the germline V gene (reference sequence). The CDR3 covers 14 residues. CDR3 nucleotide sequence: TGTGCCAGCAGCCGGACAGGGGGACTTAAAGAGCAGTACTTC. Translating gives CASSRTGGLKEQYF.

The V and J genes are TRBV4-3 and TRBJ2-7; the D is unclear. Trimming removed 0 bases at V and 3 bases at J, with 6 bases between. Germline CDR1 is LGHNA and CDR2 is YSLEER. CDR3 size: 13 residues. CDR3 loop: CASSQDRHYEQYF. The CDR3 nucleotides read TGCGCCAGCAGCCAAGATAGACACTACGAGCAGTACTTC.

The chain uses TRBV5-1 and TRBJ1-1, with 7 nucleotides matching TRBD1. Germline V gives CDR1 SGHRS, CDR2 YFSETQ. J gave up 4 bases and V 5 bases, and 11 bases lay outside the gene matches. The CDR3 loop spans 15 amino acids. The CDR3 DNA reads as TGCGCCAGCAGTTTCGAAGGGGGCAGGGGCACTGAAGCTTTCTTT. Its protein is CASSFEGGRGTEAFF.

J is TRBJ2-3 and V is TRBV7-2; 10 bases agree with TRBD1. Germline V lookup: CDR1 SGHTA, CDR2 FQGNSA. V shed 1 base and J 3 bases; nucleotides not matched to a gene: 4. The CDR3 consists of 16 residues. The CDR3 DNA reads as TGTGCCAGCAGCTTAGAAGGGACAGGGGTGACAGATACGCAGTATTTT. Its translation is CASSLEGTGVTDTQYF.

The J gene is TRBJ2-5, the V gene TRBV28, with no clear D. Trimming took 4 bases from V and 4 from J, leaving 7 bases between them. This CDR3 spans 12 amino acids. Germline V gene sequence: CDR1 MDHEN, CDR2 SYDVKM. CDR3 protein: CASSSVVETQYF. CDR3 DNA: TGTGCCAGCAGTTCAGTTGTAGAGACCCAGTACTTC.

Notes on this clone: Other DNA variants within this sample encode the same CDR3. This chain joins TRBV6-2 or TRBV6-3 and TRBJ1-5; D is ambiguous. Germline CDR1 is MNHEY and CDR2 is SVGEGT. The CDR3 is made up of 14 amino acids. V shed 6 bases and J shed 1 base, with 10 bases lying between them. In DNA form, the CDR3 reads TGTGCCAGCAGCCCCTGGCAGAGCAATCAGCCCCAGCATTTT. This encodes CASSPWQSNQPQHF.

This clone was seen only a few times. This chain links TRBV2 with TRBJ1-3, with D perhaps matching TRBD1 (5 bases). The V gene's germline CDR1 is SNHLY and CDR2 FYNNEI. V was pared by 6 bases and J by 0 bases, with 12 bases between. The CDR3 runs 15 residues. This chain's CDR3 is CASRRQPASGNTIYF. The CDR3 nucleotides are TGTGCCAGCAGAAGACAGCCCGCCTCTGGAAACACCATATATTTT.

The V call is TRBV2, the J call TRBJ1-3; no firm D call. The CDR3 is 15 amino acids. V lost 8 bases and J lost 0, with 14 bases in between. The germline V gene encodes CDR1 SNHLY and CDR2 FYNNEI. The CDR3 reads CASGHARSSGNTIYF. In DNA form, the CDR3 reads TGTGCCAGCGGCCACGCCAGGTCCTCTGGAAACACCATATATTTT.

This chain uses TRBV3-1 (or the pseudogene TRBV3-2) with TRBJ2-7; D unclear. Trimming stripped 4 bases from V and 0 bases from J, with 10 bases between. Germline V CDR1 and CDR2: LGHDT, YNNKEL (reference sequence). The CDR3 length is 14 residues. CDR3: CASSPSASSYEQYF. In DNA, the CDR3 is TGTGCCAGCAGCCCCTCGGCTAGCTCCTACGAGCAGTACTTC.

The chain is built from TRBV27 and TRBJ2-1; 10 bases are shared with TRBD1. Germline values: CDR1 MNHEY, CDR2 SMNVEV (reference sequence). Trimming cost V 5 bases and J 4 bases; bases outside gene matches: 5. This CDR3 region has 15 residues. As DNA, the CDR3 is TGTGCCAGCAGTAGGGACAGGGGACCGTACAATGAGCAGTTCTTC. It encodes CASSRDRGPYNEQFF.

This chain connects TRBV7-9 to TRBJ1-1, with D maybe TRBD1 (6 bases). CDR3 length equals 14 residues. Germline V gives CDR1 SEHNR, CDR2 FQNEAQ (reference sequence). Deletions cut 8 bases from V and 1 base from J, with 14 bases between. As DNA, the CDR3 is TGTGCCAGCTCGACGACAGGATGGAACACTGAAGCTTTCTTT. This translates into CASSTTGWNTEAFF.

The J gene is TRBJ1-1, the V gene TRBV27, with TRBD1 matching over 8 bases. The CDR3 runs 14 residues. The germline gives CDR1 MNHEY, CDR2 SMNVEV (reference sequence). The V gene end was trimmed by 6 bases and the J gene end by 3 bases; junction bases not matched to a gene: 6. The CDR3 here is CASRRQGTHTEAFF. The CDR3 nucleotides are TGTGCCAGCAGACGACAGGGGACGCACACTGAAGCTTTCTTT.

The chain employs TRBV4-1 and TRBJ2-7, with 8 bases aligning to TRBD1. Germline V gene sequence: CDR1 MGHRA, CDR2 YSYEKL. V gave up 6 bases and J gave up 4 bases; unmatched junction bases: 11. The CDR3 is 15 residues long. The DNA for the CDR3 is TGCGCCAGCAGTACCTTGGACAGGGTGGATTACGAGCAGTACTTC. Encoded protein: CASSTLDRVDYEQYF.

This chain uses TRBV6-5 with TRBJ1-1; possibly TRBD1 for D (5 bases). CDR3 length equals 14 residues. The V gene's germline CDR1 is MNHEY and CDR2 SVGAGI. The V end was cut by 5 bases, the J end by 3 bases, with 13 bases between. The CDR3 sequence is CASSTSGGDTEAFF. DNA for the CDR3: TGTGCCAGCAGTACCTCGGGAGGGGACACTGAAGCTTTCTTT.

The chain joins TRBV15 to TRBJ1-2, with 10 bases fitting TRBD1. V lost 1 base to trimming and J lost 6 bases; unmatched junction nucleotides: 2. CDR3 length: 14 amino acids. Germline CDR1 LNHNV, CDR2 YYDKDF (reference sequence). The CDR3 sequence: CATSRGDRGHGYTF. CDR3 sequence (DNA): TGTGCCACCAGCAGAGGAGACAGGGGGCATGGCTACACCTTC.

V gene TRBV5-1 combines with J gene TRBJ2-5; possibly TRBD1 for D (6 bases). The CDR3 totals 14 residues. V dropped 4 bases and J dropped 5 bases, with 15 bases sitting between them. Per germline, CDR1 SGHRS and CDR2 YFSETQ. CDR3 sequence reads: CASSTQGRLETQYF. The CDR3 DNA follows: TGCGCCAGCAGCACCCAGGGGCGGTTGGAGACCCAGTACTTC.

J is TRBJ1-2 and V is TRBV7-2; 9 positions agree with TRBD1. CDR3 length: 15 residues. The V gene's germline CDR1 is SGHTA and CDR2 FQGNSA. Germline trimming cut 5 bases from V and 5 bases from J; bases unmatched to any gene: 9. The CDR3 reads CASSATGGAGYGYTF. The CDR3 bases are TGTGCCAGCAGCGCCACAGGGGGCGCAGGGTATGGCTACACCTTC.

The chain uses TRBV7-9 and TRBJ1-1; D remains unclear. Germline V CDR1 and CDR2: SEHNR, FQNEAQ (reference sequence). CDR3 size: 11 residues. With 5 bases removed from V and 2 bases from J, the gap between germline ends came to 3 bases. The CDR3 bases are TGTGCCAGCAGCGGCAACACTGAAGCTTTCTTT. It encodes CASSGNTEAFF.